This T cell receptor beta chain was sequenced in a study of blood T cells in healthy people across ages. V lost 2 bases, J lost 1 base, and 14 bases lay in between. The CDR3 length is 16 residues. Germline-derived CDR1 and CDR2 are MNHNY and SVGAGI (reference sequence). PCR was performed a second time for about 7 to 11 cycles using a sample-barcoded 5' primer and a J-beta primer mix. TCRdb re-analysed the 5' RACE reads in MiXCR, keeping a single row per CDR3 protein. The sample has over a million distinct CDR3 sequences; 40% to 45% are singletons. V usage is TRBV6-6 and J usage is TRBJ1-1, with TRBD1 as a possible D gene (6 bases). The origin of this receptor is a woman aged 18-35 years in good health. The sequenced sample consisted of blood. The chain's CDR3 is CASSYPLDRTNTEAFF. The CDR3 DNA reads TGTGCCAGCAGTTACCCCCTTGACAGGACGAACACTGAAGCTTTCTTT.